This T cell receptor beta chain was profiled in a study of neurological immune-mediated disorders. General study findings and limits: HTLV-1-associated myelopathy had the most TCR clonal expansion, while multiple sclerosis had the least, a level that fell below healthy controls.

In TCRdb, the 5' RACE reads were re-called with MiXCR into one record per CDR3 protein. The profile shows over 35,000 distinct CDR3 sequences, around 4% of them singletons. This clonotype has a count of ten or more. Its target is not known. Sequencing input: PBMCs. This receptor was taken from a woman aged 55-70 years with multiple sclerosis.

CDR3 nucleotide sequence: TGTGCCAGCAGCCCCTATGGTGGAGGCGGGGAGGAGACCCAGTACTTC. Its translation: CASSPYGGGGEETQYF. The chain joins TRBV9 to TRBJ2-5; the D gene is possibly TRBD2 (6 bases). Looked up from germline, CDR1 is SGDLS and CDR2 is YYNGEE. The CDR3 covers 16 residues. Between the trimmed V and J ends, which lost 4 bases and 5 bases, there was a span of 21 bases.